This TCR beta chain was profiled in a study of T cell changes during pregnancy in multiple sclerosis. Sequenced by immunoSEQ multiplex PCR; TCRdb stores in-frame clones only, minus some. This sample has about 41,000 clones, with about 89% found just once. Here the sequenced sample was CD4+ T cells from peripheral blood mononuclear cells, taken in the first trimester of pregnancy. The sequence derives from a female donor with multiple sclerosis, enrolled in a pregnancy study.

The DNA of the CDR3 is TGCGCCAGCAGCTTGGCCAGGGATAACTACAATGAGCAGTTCTTC. It codes for CASSLARDNYNEQFF. This chain links TRBV5-1 with TRBJ2-1; D is possibly TRBD1 (5 bases). Trimming removed 0 bases from V and 3 bases from J, with 10 bases in between. Germline assignment: CDR1 SGHRS and CDR2 YFSETQ. The CDR3 totals 15 residues.